At least ten counts were recorded for the clone carrying this T cell receptor (beta chain). Its target is unknown. The data derive from a study of T cells in Graves' hyperthyroidism and ophthalmopathy. Hyperthyroidism had been newly diagnosed in patients aged 18 to 65, and its duration was under 2 months. Amplification of TCR beta CDR3 regions was performed using RNA transcripts as template. The HTBI primer set served for first-round RT-PCR of the TCR CDR3. Each CDR3 protein gets one entry after TCRdb re-called the multiplex PCR reads with MiXCR. Among more than 350,000 distinct CDR3 sequences listed, about 17% were seen once. Study-wide points: Blood also contained most expanded thyroid clonotypes above 0.001.

The germline V gene encodes CDR1 SGHAT and CDR2 FQNNGV. The CDR3 length is 12 residues. Trimming left V 6 bases short and J 7 bases short, with 13 bases between. The TCR was taken from a woman in her 30s with Graves' hyperthyroidism that later progressed to Graves' ophthalmopathy. The chain joins TRBV11-2 to TRBJ2-7; D is unclear. Sequencing was done on a sample of blood. For the CDR3, the DNA is TGTGCCAGCAGTCGAGAGGCCGAAGAGCAGTACTTC. This encodes CASSREAEEQYF.